What follows is one TCR beta chain and its context. The data were obtained in a study of blood T cell repertoires in COVID-19. Across 20 to 25 US areas, participants ranged in age from about 18 to 100 years. Allocation to cohorts depended on clinical history reported by the participants. There are 13 residues in the CDR3. V dropped 3 bases and J dropped 4 bases, with 9 bases sitting between them. CDR1 SGHTA and CDR2 FQGNSA come from the germline V gene. Original data processing: By means of reference gene primer amplification, nucleated cell counts were estimated. The repertoire was sequenced with immunoSEQ multiplex PCR; TCRdb's copy has only in-frame clones and lacks some. Clonal size and the V and J genes are those of that table, whereas D and trimming came from the DNA. The table records almost 400,000 clones, approximately 88% of them present only once.

The sample taken for sequencing was PBMCs or T cells enriched from blood (not recorded which). V gene TRBV7-2 combines with J gene TRBJ1-1, with D perhaps matching TRBD1 (5 bases). This clonotype originated in a woman under 40 with acute COVID-19. The DNA of the CDR3 is TGTGCCAGCAGCTTTGGGACTTTCACTGAAGCTTTCTTT. It yields the protein CASSFGTFTEAFF.